Listed below are T cell receptor beta chains from one sample, sequenced in a study of tumor-infiltrating lymphocytes in primary liver carcinoma. TCRdb reprocessed the multiplex PCR reads with MiXCR, giving one entry per CDR3 protein. The table records about 200,000 distinct CDR3 sequences, less than 65% of them present only once. The specimen was peripheral blood. These receptors were collected from an older woman with primary liver carcinoma and hepatitis B virus infection. The CDR3 runs from the conserved cysteine through the conserved F or W. A D gene is named only where the DNA matches it firmly. Where a row states a size, it is once, few, many or the class of an expanded clone; other rows omit it.

D	V	J	size	DNA	CDR3
TRBD1	TRBV11-2	TRBJ1-2	-	TGTGCCAGCAGCACGACAACCGGGACAGGAACCGACTACACCTTC	CASSTTTGTGTDYTF
-	TRBV19	TRBJ1-1	-	TGTGCCAGTAGTACCATCGGTGGGGCTGAAGCTTTCTTT	CASSTIGGAEAFF
TRBD2	TRBV5-5	TRBJ2-1	-	TGCGCCAGCAGCCAAGATCGGGAGCTAGCGGGGGAAAACAATGAGCAGTTCTTC	CASSQDRELAGENNEQFF
-	TRBV5-6	TRBJ2-2	few	TGTGCCAGCACTTTTTCCGGCAGGGTGAACACCGGGGAGCTGTTTTTT	CASTFSGRVNTGELFF
-	TRBV4-1	TRBJ2-3	many	TGCGCCAGCAGCCAAGAGCTTCCAGATACGCAGTATTTT	CASSQELPDTQYF
TRBD2	TRBV29-1	TRBJ2-3	many	TGCAGCGTACAGCGGGGACCAATCACAGATACGCAGTATTTT	CSVQRGPITDTQYF
-	TRBV29-1	TRBJ1-5	-	TGCAGCGTTCGGACGGAGGATCAGCCCCAGCATTTT	CSVRTEDQPQHF
-	TRBV11-2	TRBJ1-1	once	TGTGTCAGCAGCTTAGATCCTTGGGCCACGAACACTGAAGCTTTCTTT	CVSSLDPWATNTEAFF
TRBD1	TRBV6-5	TRBJ2-2	-	TGTGCCAGGAGTTACGACAGGGGAGGAACCGGGGAGCTGTTTTTT	CARSYDRGGTGELFF
-	TRBV12-3/TRBV12-4	TRBJ2-2	-	TGTGCCAGCACCCCAGGGAGGCCCCCGGGGGTCACCGGGGGGCTGTTTTTT	CASTPGRPPGVTGGLFF
TRBD2	TRBV11-3	TRBJ2-5	-	TGTGCCAGCAACTCCCGGGACTATCAAGCGACCCAGTACTTC	CASNSRDYQATQYF
TRBD1	TRBV5-5	TRBJ1-1	-	TGTGCCAGCAGCTCCCTACAGGGGGCGAACACTGAACCTTTCTTT	CASSSLQGANTEPFF
-	TRBV30	TRBJ1-5	-	TGTGCCTGGAGTGTAGCGGGGGGAAATAGCAATCAGCCCCAGCATTTT	CAWSVAGGNSNQPQHF
-	TRBV5-1	TRBJ1-6	-	TGCGCCAGCTGCTTGGCCGGGAGATCACCCCTCCACTTT	CASCLAGRSPLHF
TRBD1	TRBV4-2	TRBJ2-1	many	TGTGCCAGCAGCCACGCCGGGGGACAGGGGAACAATGAGCAGTTCTTC	CASSHAGGQGNNEQFF
-	TRBV4-1	TRBJ2-7	-	TGCGTCAGCAGTCAAGACCGCGGCGGAGTTGGGACCTACGAGCAGTACTTC	CVSSQDRGGVGTYEQYF
TRBD2	TRBV12-3/TRBV12-4	TRBJ2-1	many	TGTGCCAGCAGTTGGACTAGCGGTGAGCAGTTCTTC	CASSWTSGEQFF
-	TRBV11-2	TRBJ2-5	-	TGTGCCAGCAGCCCCATAGGGAGAAAAGAGACCCAGTACTTC	CASSPIGRKETQYF
-	TRBV6-1	TRBJ2-1	-	TGTACCAGCATCAGGGCCTCCTACAATGAGCAGTTCTTC	CTSIRASYNEQFF
TRBD1	TRBV5-1	TRBJ2-5	few	TGCGCCAGCAGGGCAGGGGGCAGCCCCAGGGAGACCCAGTACTTC	CASRAGGSPRETQYF
TRBD1	TRBV11-2	TRBJ1-3	-	TGTGCCAGCAGCTCCCACAGGGGGCCGACAGGAAAAACCATGTATTTT	CASSSHRGPTGKTMYF
TRBD1	TRBV5-1	TRBJ1-1	-	TGCGCCAGCAGCCTAGGGACAGGGGGCAGAACTGAAGCTTTCTTT	CASSLGTGGRTEAFF
-	TRBV5-4	TRBJ2-5	-	TGTGCCAGCAGCTCACGGACTGACTCACAAGAGACCCAGTACTTC	CASSSRTDSQETQYF
-	TRBV28	TRBJ2-3	-	TGTACCAGCCCCCCAAGGGGGCAGGGAGGGAAAATAGATACGCGGTATTTT	CTSPPRGQGGKIDTRYF
TRBD2	TRBV5-5	TRBJ2-1	once	TGTGCCAGCAACTACGTACTAACTAGCGGGAGGGACAATGAGCAGTTCTTC	CASNYVLTSGRDNEQFF
-	TRBV6-1	TRBJ2-2	few	TGTGCCAGCAGTGAAATCAGAGGGACGGAATACACCGGGGAGCTGTTTTTT	CASSEIRGTEYTGELFF
TRBD2	TRBV6-5	TRBJ2-5	-	TGTGCCAGCAGTTACGGCTCTAGCGGGGGCTTCCAAGAGACCCAGTACTTC	CASSYGSSGGFQETQYF
TRBD2	TRBV12-5	TRBJ2-1	many	TGTGCTAGTGGCCGACTAGCGGTATCCTACAATGAGCAGTTCTTC	CASGRLAVSYNEQFF
-	TRBV12-1	TRBJ2-4	-	TGTGCCAGCAGCTTCCCCGACAGGAGGGCCAAAAACATTCAGTACTTC	CASSFPDRRAKNIQYF
-	TRBV12-3/TRBV12-4	TRBJ1-1	-	TGTGCCAGCAGTTCGTGGACTGGGAACACTGAGGCTTTCTTT	CASSSWTGNTEAFF
-	TRBV6-5	TRBJ1-5	many	TGTGCCAGCAGCCCCTCCCCCGCATGGGGCAATCAGCCCCAGCATTTT	CASSPSPAWGNQPQHF
-	TRBV7-9	TRBJ2-1	few	TGTGCCAGCAAAAAGCGGGTTAGCTCCTACAATGAGCAGTTCTTC	CASKKRVSSYNEQFF
-	TRBV29-1	TRBJ1-1	many	TGCAGCGTTGAGGACGCCGGAGGAGCTTTCACTGAAGCTTTCTTT	CSVEDAGGAFTEAFF
-	TRBV11-3	TRBJ2-3	-	TGTGCCAGCAGCCCGGGGACCGGAGATACGCAGTATTTT	CASSPGTGDTQYF
TRBD2	TRBV20-1	TRBJ2-1	once	TGCAGTGCTAGAGACTGGCTAGCGGGAAATGAGCACTTCTTC	CSARDWLAGNEHFF
-	TRBV29-1	TRBJ2-2	-	TGCAGCGTTGAGGCTAGTGGGAGTCCCGGAGGGGAGCTGTTTTTT	CSVEASGSPGGELFF
TRBD1	TRBV20-1	TRBJ2-5	-	TGCAGTGCTAGGGAGCAGGGGGTAGGGACCCAGTACTTC	CSAREQGVGTQYF
-	TRBV29-1	TRBJ2-1	-	TGCAGCGCTGAAGACCAGGAGGCAGCCTCCTACAATGAGCAGTTCTTC	CSAEDQEAASYNEQFF
-	TRBV24-1	TRBJ2-1	-	TGTGTCACCAGTGATAACCGACCCATCAATGAGCAGTTCTTC	CVTSDNRPINEQFF
-	TRBV6-6	TRBJ2-7	-	TGTGCCAACAGTTATTCGAACAGCTACGAGCAGTACTTC	CANSYSNSYEQYF
TRBD1	TRBV29-1	TRBJ1-2	-	TGCAGAGTTGCGCAGGGGACAGAGGATGGCTACACCTTC	CRVAQGTEDGYTF
TRBD2	TRBV9	TRBJ2-7	-	TGTGCCAGCAGCCCCTCATGGGGGAGGGCGAACGAGCAGTACTTC	CASSPSWGRANEQYF
-	TRBV11-3	TRBJ1-1	many	TGTGCCAGCAGCCCCCCACGGGGCTTGGACACTGAAGCTTTCTTT	CASSPPRGLDTEAFF
TRBD2	TRBV4-2	TRBJ2-4	-	TGTGCCAGTAGCCAAGAGTCCCCTAGAGGGAGGGTAGGGCCAAGAAACATTCAGTACTTC	CASSQESPRGRVGPRNIQYF
-	TRBV6-2/TRBV6-3	TRBJ2-1	-	TGTGCCAGCAGATCCGGTACTAGCAGGAATGTGCAGTTCTTC	CASRSGTSRNVQFF
-	TRBV2	TRBJ2-4	-	TGTGCCAGCAACGGGGAAGCCAAAAACATTCAGTACTTC	CASNGEAKNIQYF
-	TRBV28	TRBJ2-3	many	TGTGCCAGCAATAGGGCAGATACGCAGTATTTT	CASNRADTQYF
-	TRBV5-6	TRBJ1-2	once	TGTGCCATCAGCTCGGTTGGGGGCGACTATGGCTACACCTTC	CAISSVGGDYGYTF
-	TRBV6-5	TRBJ1-2	many	TGTGCCAGCACAAACTGGGGGGATGGCTACACCTTC	CASTNWGDGYTF
-	TRBV11-2	TRBJ2-4	-	TGTGCCAACAGCTCCCGACCTGGAGCAGACATTCAGTACTTC	CANSSRPGADIQYF
TRBD2	TRBV11-1	TRBJ2-1	once	TGTGCCGGCAGCGGGACTAGCGGCTACTATGAGCAGCTCTTC	CAGSGTSGYYEQLF
TRBD1	TRBV6-6	TRBJ2-7	many	TGTGCCAGCAGTCTCCGGGACAGAACCTACGAGCAGTACTTC	CASSLRDRTYEQYF
TRBD2	TRBV11-3	TRBJ2-2	-	TGTGCCAGCAACCCCGGACTAGCGGTAGGGAACACCGGGGAGCTGTTTTTT	CASNPGLAVGNTGELFF
TRBD1	TRBV7-8	TRBJ2-7	few	TGTGCCAGCAGCTTCCAAGGGACAGGCTCCTACGAGCAGTACTTC	CASSFQGTGSYEQYF
-	TRBV4-2	TRBJ2-2	many	TGTGCCAGCAGCCTGGAATACACCGGGGAGCTGTTTTTT	CASSLEYTGELFF
-	TRBV28	TRBJ2-7	-	TGTGCCAGCAGTTTGGGCAGGGGTCGGAACGAGCAGTACTTC	CASSLGRGRNEQYF
-	TRBV6-1	TRBJ1-6	-	TGTGCCAGTCAAGGGGGAAATTTACCCCTCCACTTT	CASQGGNLPLHF
-	TRBV5-5	TRBJ1-5	many	TGTGCCAGCAGCGAACAGATAGGGGTAGGGCAGCCCCAGCATTTT	CASSEQIGVGQPQHF
-	TRBV4-2	TRBJ1-1	many	TGTGCCAGCAGCCAAAACGCGGGACACTCGAACACTGAAGCTTTCTTT	CASSQNAGHSNTEAFF
TRBD2	TRBV11-2	TRBJ2-1	-	TGTGCCAGCATGCCCTTATCCCTATCTAGCGGGAGCTATGAGCAATCCTTC	CASMPLSLSSGSYEQSF